These T cell receptor beta chains were read from a single sample in a study of post-analysis software for immune sequencing data. MiXCR was run by TCRdb on the PCR reads, yielding one entry per CDR3 protein. The sample yields fewer than 550,000 distinct CDR3 sequences, 34% seen once. Sequences were obtained from blood. The receptors shown here come from a girl aged 2-17 years with multiple sclerosis. Both conserved end residues are part of each CDR3. Each record gives: CDR3 protein, CDR3 DNA, V gene, D gene, clone size, J gene. D genes are given only for firm matches. Clone size, where shown, is once, few, many, or a class for clones that have expanded.

CASRSLPSGGASDTQYF | TGTGCCAGTCGATCCTTGCCTAGCGGGGGGGCCTCAGATACGCAGTATTTT | TRBV7-8 | TRBD2 | - | TRBJ2-3
CASSFAGRRTSGANVLTF | TGTGCCAGCAGTTTCGCAGGACGCCGGACCTCTGGGGCCAACGTCCTGACTTTC | TRBV6-5 | - | - | TRBJ2-6
CASSFSGTAGANVLTF | TGTGCCAGCAGTTTCTCCGGGACAGCTGGGGCCAACGTCCTGACTTTC | TRBV11-2 | TRBD1 | few | TRBJ2-6
CASTAGLAGGLPQYF | TGTGCCAGCACCGCGGGACTAGCGGGAGGCCTCCCGCAGTATTTT | TRBV6-1 | TRBD2 | few | TRBJ2-3
CASSPQGLHGYTF | TGTGCCAGCAGCCCCCAGGGTCTCCATGGCTACACCTTC | TRBV3-1 | - | - | TRBJ1-2
CASSPSGGRGDTQYF | TGTGCCAGCAGTCCCTCAGGGGGCCGGGGAGATACGCAGTATTTT | TRBV12-3/TRBV12-4 | TRBD1 | few | TRBJ2-3
CSFIAVSYNEQFF | TGCAGCTTCATAGCGGTCTCCTACAATGAGCAGTTCTTC | TRBV29-1 | - | few | TRBJ2-1
CASCRGGYNEQFF | TGTGCCAGTTGCCGGGGAGGGTACAATGAGCAGTTCTTC | TRBV7-2 | TRBD2 | - | TRBJ2-1
CASSYSTGYNNEQFF | TGTGCCAGCAGTTACTCGACAGGGTACAACAATGAGCAGTTCTTC | TRBV6-5 | TRBD1 | - | TRBJ2-1
CASRLLAPQGTQYF | TGTGCCAGCAGACTGCTAGCACCGCAAGGGACCCAGTACTTC | TRBV6-5 | - | - | TRBJ2-5
CASSDARTSVTQYF | TGTGCCAGCAGTGATGCTAGGACTAGTGTGACCCAGTACTTC | TRBV2 | TRBD2 | - | TRBJ2-5
CSVGARSTTYNEQFF | TGCAGCGTTGGGGCACGCAGCACGACCTACAATGAGCAGTTCTTC | TRBV29-1 | - | - | TRBJ2-1
CASRGQPLIYGYTF | TGTGCCAGCAGGGGACAGCCGCTAATCTATGGCTACACCTTC | TRBV2 | TRBD1 | - | TRBJ1-2
CSAPSGGTSTQYF | TGCAGTGCTCCGAGCGGGGGAACGAGTACGCAGTATTTT | TRBV20-1 | TRBD2 | few | TRBJ2-3
CASSPKGGSSYNEQFF | TGCGCCAGCAGCCCCAAGGGGGGAAGCTCCTACAATGAGCAGTTCTTC | TRBV5-1 | - | - | TRBJ2-1
CSGPYGGRSTEAFF | TGCAGTGGCCCTTACGGGGGGCGCAGCACTGAAGCTTTCTTT | TRBV20-1 | - | - | TRBJ1-1
CASSPGGAGANVLTF | TGTGCCAGCAGTCCCGGGGGGGCTGGGGCCAACGTCCTGACTTTC | TRBV7-2 | TRBD2 | many | TRBJ2-6
CASSTGLAGGLDEQFF | TGTGCCAGCAGCACGGGACTAGCGGGGGGGCTAGATGAGCAGTTCTTC | TRBV5-6 | TRBD2 | many | TRBJ2-1
CASSLARVGQGARGYTF | TGTGCCAGCAGTTTAGCGCGGGTGGGACAGGGGGCGCGGGGCTACACCTTC | TRBV12-3/TRBV12-4 | TRBD1 | few | TRBJ1-2
CASSENRGANEQYF | TGTGCCAGCAGTGAAAATCGGGGGGCCAATGAGCAGTACTTC | TRBV2 | - | once | TRBJ2-5
CSPVRDRDGGCYGYTF | TGCAGTCCCGTCAGGGACAGGGACGGAGGCTGCTATGGCTACACCTTC | TRBV20-1 | TRBD1 | - | TRBJ1-2
CTSSLRPGQTDTQYF | TGTACCAGCAGTCTCCGACCGGGACAGACAGATACGCAGTATTTT | TRBV11-1 | TRBD1 | - | TRBJ2-3
CASSHIRGNTEAFF | TGTGCCAGCAGCCATATTAGAGGGAACACTGAAGCTTTCTTT | TRBV11-2 | - | few | TRBJ1-1
CASSPGILFHEQYF | TGTGCCAGCAGCCCCGGGATATTATTCCACGAGCAGTACTTC | TRBV7-3 | - | - | TRBJ2-7
CASREWTVYNEQFF | TGCGCCAGCAGGGAGTGGACTGTCTACAATGAGCAGTTCTTC | TRBV10-2 | - | - | TRBJ2-1
CASSFGTFGAYGYTF | TGTGCCAGCAGCTTCGGCACCTTCGGAGCCTATGGCTACACCTTC | TRBV5-6 | - | many | TRBJ1-2
CASRPSGPNERFF | TGTGCCAGTAGGCCTAGCGGACCCAATGAGCGGTTCTTC | TRBV19 | TRBD2 | - | TRBJ2-1
CAISGSDRGYGYTF | TGTGCCATCAGTGGGTCGGACAGGGGCTATGGCTACACCTTC | TRBV10-3 | TRBD1 | - | TRBJ1-2
CSASTDRDKQYF | TGCAGTGCTTCCACAGACAGGGATAAGCAGTACTTC | TRBV20-1 | TRBD1 | few | TRBJ2-5
CASSPTQGSNYEQYF | TGCGCCAGCAGCCCCACCCAGGGTTCAAATTACGAGCAGTACTTC | TRBV5-1 | - | once | TRBJ2-7
CASSAGLAEETQYF | TGTGCCAGCAGTGCCGGACTAGCGGAAGAGACCCAGTACTTC | TRBV12-3/TRBV12-4 | TRBD2 | few | TRBJ2-5
CASSLSPSNEQFF | TGTGCCAGCAGTTTATCCCCCAGCAATGAGCAGTTCTTC | TRBV12-3/TRBV12-4 | - | - | TRBJ2-1
CASSPSGGRPYEQYF | TGTGCCAGCAGCCCTAGCGGGGGCCGCCCCTACGAGCAGTACTTC | TRBV7-3 | TRBD2 | many | TRBJ2-7
CASSEYKRSEAFF | TGTGCCAGCAGTGAATATAAACGGTCTGAAGCTTTCTTT | TRBV25-1 | - | - | TRBJ1-1
CASSPLSETQYF | TGTGCCAGCTCACCACTCTCGGAGACCCAGTACTTC | TRBV18 | - | few | TRBJ2-5
CASSIPPAASYNEQFF | TGTGCCAGTAGTATACCCCCTGCGGCCTCCTACAATGAGCAGTTCTTC | TRBV19 | - | - | TRBJ2-1
CASSYGGGGTDTQYF | TGTGCCAGCAGTTACGGCGGGGGGGGCACAGATACGCAGTATTTT | TRBV6-6 | TRBD2 | - | TRBJ2-3
CASSESQGARELFF | TGCGCCAGCAGTGAGTCGCAGGGGGCCAGGGAGCTGTTTTTT | TRBV10-1 | TRBD1 | - | TRBJ2-2
CASSLGVTLQETQYF | TGTGCCAGCAGCTTAGGAGTGACGCTCCAAGAGACCCAGTACTTC | TRBV7-8 | - | - | TRBJ2-5
CASSELSSYNEQFF | TGTGCCAGCAGTGAACTCAGCTCCTACAATGAGCAGTTCTTC | TRBV6-5 | - | - | TRBJ2-1
CASSSPGAGGKETQYF | TGTGCTAGCAGCTCCCCAGGAGCGGGGGGGAAAGAGACCCAGTACTTC | TRBV7-7 | TRBD2 | - | TRBJ2-5
CASSLELAGAYQETQYF | TGCGCCAGCAGCTTGGAGCTAGCGGGGGCGTACCAAGAGACCCAGTACTTC | TRBV5-1 | TRBD2 | - | TRBJ2-5